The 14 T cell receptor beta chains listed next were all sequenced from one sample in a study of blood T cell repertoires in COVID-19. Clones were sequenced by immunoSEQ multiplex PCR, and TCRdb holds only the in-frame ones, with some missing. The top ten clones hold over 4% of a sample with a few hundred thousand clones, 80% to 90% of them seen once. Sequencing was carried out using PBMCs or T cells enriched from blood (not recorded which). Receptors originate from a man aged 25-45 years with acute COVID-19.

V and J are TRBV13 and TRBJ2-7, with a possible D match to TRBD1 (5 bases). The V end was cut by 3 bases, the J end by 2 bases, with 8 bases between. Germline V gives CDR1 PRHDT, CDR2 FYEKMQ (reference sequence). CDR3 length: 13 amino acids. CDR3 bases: TGTGCCAGCAGCTTGTCCAGGGCCTACGAGCAGTACGTC. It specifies CASSLSRAYEQYV.

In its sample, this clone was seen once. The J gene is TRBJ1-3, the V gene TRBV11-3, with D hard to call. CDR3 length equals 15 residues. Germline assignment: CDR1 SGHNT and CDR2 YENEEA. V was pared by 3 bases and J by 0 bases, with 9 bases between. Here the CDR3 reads CASSFYGDSGNTIYF. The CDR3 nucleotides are TGTGCCAGCAGCTTTTACGGGGACTCTGGAAACACCATATATTTT.

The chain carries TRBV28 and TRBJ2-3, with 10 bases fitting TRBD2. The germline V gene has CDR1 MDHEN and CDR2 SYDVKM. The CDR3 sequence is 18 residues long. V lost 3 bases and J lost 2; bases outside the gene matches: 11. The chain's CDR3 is CASSFPFTGTSDTDTQYF. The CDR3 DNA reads TGTGCCAGCAGTTTCCCGTTTACCGGGACTAGCGACACAGATACGCAGTATTTT.

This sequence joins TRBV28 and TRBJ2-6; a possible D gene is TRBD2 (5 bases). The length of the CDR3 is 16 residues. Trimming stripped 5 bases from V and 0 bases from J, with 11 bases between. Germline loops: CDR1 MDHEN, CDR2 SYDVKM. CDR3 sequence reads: CASSEAGVSGANVLTF. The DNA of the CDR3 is TGTGCCAGCAGTGAGGCCGGGGTCTCTGGGGCCAACGTCCTGACTTTC.

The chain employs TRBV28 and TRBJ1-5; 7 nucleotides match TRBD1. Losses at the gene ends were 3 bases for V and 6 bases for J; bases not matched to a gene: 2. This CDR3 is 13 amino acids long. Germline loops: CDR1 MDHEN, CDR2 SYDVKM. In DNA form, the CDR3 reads TGTGCCAGCAGTTTCCAGGGGGTTCAGCCCCAGCATTTT. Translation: CASSFQGVQPQHF.

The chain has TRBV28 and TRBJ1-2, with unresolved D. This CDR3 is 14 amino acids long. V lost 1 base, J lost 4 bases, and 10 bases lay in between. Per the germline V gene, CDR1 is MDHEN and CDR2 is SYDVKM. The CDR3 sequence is CASSLSPGFYGYTF. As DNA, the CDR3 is TGTGCCAGCAGTTTATCGCCGGGGTTCTATGGCTACACCTTC.

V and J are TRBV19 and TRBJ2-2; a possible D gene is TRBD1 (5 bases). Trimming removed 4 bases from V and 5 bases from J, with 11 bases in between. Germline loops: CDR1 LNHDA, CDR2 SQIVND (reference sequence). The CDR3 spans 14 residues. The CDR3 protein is CASSRQGGTGELFF. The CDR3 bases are TGTGCCAGTAGTAGGCAGGGCGGTACCGGGGAGCTGTTTTTT.

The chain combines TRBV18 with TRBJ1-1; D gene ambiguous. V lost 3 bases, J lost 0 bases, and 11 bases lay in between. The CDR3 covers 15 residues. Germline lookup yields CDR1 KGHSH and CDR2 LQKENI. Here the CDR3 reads CASSPETPMNTEAFF. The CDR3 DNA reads TGTGCCAGCTCACCGGAGACCCCGATGAACACTGAAGCTTTCTTT.

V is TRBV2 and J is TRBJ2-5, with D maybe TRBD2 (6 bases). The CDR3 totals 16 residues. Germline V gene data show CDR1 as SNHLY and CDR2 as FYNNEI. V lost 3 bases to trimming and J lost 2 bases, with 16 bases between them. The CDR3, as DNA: TGTGCCAGCAGTGATCTAGGGGCGGGGAGACAAGAGACCCAGTACTTC. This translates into CASSDLGAGRQETQYF. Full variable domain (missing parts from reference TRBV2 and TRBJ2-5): EPEVTQTPSHQVTQMGQEVILRCVPISNHLYFYWYRQILGQKVEFLVSFYNNEISEKSEIFDDQFSVERPDGSNFTLKIRSTKLEDSAMYFCASSDLGAGRQETQYFGPGTRLLVL.

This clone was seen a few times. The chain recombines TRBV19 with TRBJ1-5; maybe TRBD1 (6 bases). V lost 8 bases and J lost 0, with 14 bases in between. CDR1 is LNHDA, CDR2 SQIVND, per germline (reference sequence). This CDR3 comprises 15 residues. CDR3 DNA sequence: TGTGCCAGTGGGGAGACAGGATATAGCAATCAGCCCCAGCATTTT. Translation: CASGETGYSNQPQHF.

The CDR3 region has the DNA TGTGCCAGCAGTTTCAGCGGGCAGCCCCAGCATTTT. It specifies CASSFSGQPQHF. The rearrangement uses TRBV12-3 or TRBV12-4 and TRBJ1-5, with D hard to call. CDR3 length: 12 amino acids. V lost 3 bases and J lost 7, with 7 bases in between.

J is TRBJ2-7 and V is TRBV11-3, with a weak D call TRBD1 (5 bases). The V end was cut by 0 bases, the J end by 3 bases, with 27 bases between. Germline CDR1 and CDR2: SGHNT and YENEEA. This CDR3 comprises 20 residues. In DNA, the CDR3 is TGTGCCAGCAGCTTAGATTTGCGGTCTCCTAGACAGTTCGACCTCTACGAGCAGTACGTC. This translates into CASSLDLRSPRQFDLYEQYV.

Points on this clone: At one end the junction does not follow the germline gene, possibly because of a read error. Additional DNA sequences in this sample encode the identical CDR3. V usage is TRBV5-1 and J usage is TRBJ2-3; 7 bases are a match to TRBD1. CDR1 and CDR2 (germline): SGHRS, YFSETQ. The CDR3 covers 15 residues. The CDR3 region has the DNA TGTGCCAGCAGCTTAAGGGGGCTCGGGACAGATACGCAGTATTTT. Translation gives CASSLRGLGTDTQYF.

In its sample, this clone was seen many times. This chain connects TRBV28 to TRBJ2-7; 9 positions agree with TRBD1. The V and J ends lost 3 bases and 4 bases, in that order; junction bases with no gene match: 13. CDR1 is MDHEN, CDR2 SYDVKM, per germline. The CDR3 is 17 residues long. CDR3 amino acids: CASSFSIRADRGYEQYV. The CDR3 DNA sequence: TGTGCCAGCAGTTTTTCTATTCGGGCGGACAGGGGATACGAGCAGTACGTC.